The 5 T cell receptor beta chains below were found in one sample sequenced in a study of blood T cell repertoires in COVID-19. Clones were read by immunoSEQ multiplex PCR, and TCRdb kept only the in-frame ones, dropping some. Among around 150,000 clones listed, under 85% were seen once. Sequencing was performed on peripheral blood. All receptors derive from a woman older than 75 in a cohort sampled during active or convalescent COVID-19.

This clone occurred once. This rearrangement joins TRBV28 to TRBJ1-6; TRBD1 is a possible D gene (6 bases). Between the trimmed V and J ends, which lost 2 bases and 8 bases, there was a span of 13 bases. Germline CDR1 and CDR2: MDHEN and SYDVKM. The CDR3 spans 15 residues. CDR3 bases: TGTGCCAGCAGTTTAGGAGGCAGGGGTGATTCACCCCTCCACTTT. Protein sequence: CASSLGGRGDSPLHF.

The chain couples TRBV5-4 to TRBJ1-2, with 8 bases that match TRBD1. This CDR3 comprises 15 residues. CDR1 and CDR2 (germline): SGHNT, YYREEE (reference sequence). V was clipped by 0 bases and J by 3 bases; unmatched bases: 4. The DNA of the CDR3 is TGTGCCAGCAGCTTGGGGGGACAGGTAGACTATGGCTACACCTTC. Amino acid sequence: CASSLGGQVDYGYTF.

This chain joins TRBV4-3 and TRBJ2-1, with 11 bases lining up with TRBD2. This CDR3 spans 15 amino acids. Germline trimming cut 8 bases from V and 7 bases from J; bases unmatched to any gene: 10. Germline assignment: CDR1 LGHNA and CDR2 YSLEER. The CDR3 region has the DNA TGCGCCAGCGGCAGACTAGCGGGGAGATCAAATGAGCAGTTCTTC. Translating gives CASGRLAGRSNEQFF.

The chain carries TRBV6-1 and TRBJ1-2, with 8 bases lining up with TRBD1. The CDR3 is made up of 17 amino acids. Trimming took 2 bases from V and 4 from J; bases not matched to a gene: 12. Germline CDR1 is MNHNS and CDR2 is SASEGT. CDR3 protein: CASSESPTGAGPYGYTF. In DNA, the CDR3 is TGTGCCAGCAGTGAATCCCCGACAGGGGCGGGCCCCTATGGCTACACCTTC.

The chain joins TRBV2 to TRBJ2-2, with 10 bases aligning to TRBD2. Germline V gene sequence: CDR1 SNHLY, CDR2 FYNNEI. Germline trimming cut 7 bases from V and 1 base from J; bases unmatched to any gene: 3. The CDR3 is made up of 15 amino acids. DNA for the CDR3: TGTGCCAGCACTAAGCGGGGGGGGAACACCGGGGAGCTGTTTTTT. The encoded protein is CASTKRGGNTGELFF.